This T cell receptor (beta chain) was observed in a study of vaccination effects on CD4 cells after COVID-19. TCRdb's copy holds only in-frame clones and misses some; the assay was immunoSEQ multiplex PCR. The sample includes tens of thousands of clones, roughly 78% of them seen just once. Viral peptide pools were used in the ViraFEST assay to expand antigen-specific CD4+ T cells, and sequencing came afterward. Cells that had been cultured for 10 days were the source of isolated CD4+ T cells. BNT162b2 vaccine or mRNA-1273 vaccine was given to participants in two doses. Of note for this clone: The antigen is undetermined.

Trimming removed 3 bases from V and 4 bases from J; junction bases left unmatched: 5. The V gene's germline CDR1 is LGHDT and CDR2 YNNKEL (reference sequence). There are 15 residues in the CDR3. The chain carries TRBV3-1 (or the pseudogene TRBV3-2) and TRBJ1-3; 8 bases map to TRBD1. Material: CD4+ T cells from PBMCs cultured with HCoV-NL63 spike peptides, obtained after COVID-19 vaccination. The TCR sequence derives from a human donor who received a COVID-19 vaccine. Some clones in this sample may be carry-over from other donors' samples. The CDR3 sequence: CASSQTGAPGNTIYF. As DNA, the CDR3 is TGTGCCAGCAGCCAGACAGGGGCTCCCGGAAACACCATATATTTT.